The next 30 T cell receptor beta chains were all read from a single sample in a study of blood T cell repertoires in COVID-19. Here immunoSEQ multiplex PCR was the method, and the copy in TCRdb shows in-frame clones only, minus some. The repertoire consists of over 10,000 clones, with almost 85% occurring once and the leading ten covering approximately 44%. The specimen sequenced was peripheral blood. The receptors here all came from a man older than 75 with acute or convalescent COVID-19.

This clone was detected only once. The chain is built from TRBV7-9 and TRBJ2-1; perhaps TRBD2 as D (5 bases). This CDR3 is 13 amino acids long. CDR1 and CDR2 (germline): SEHNR, FQNEAQ (reference sequence). The V and J ends lost 1 base and 7 bases respectively, with 8 bases between them. CDR3 residues: CASSLVEGNEQFF. CDR3 in DNA: TGTGCCAGCAGCTTAGTAGAGGGAAATGAGCAGTTCTTC.

Only a few counts were recorded for this clone. The chain recombines TRBV5-1 with TRBJ1-6; D unresolved. With 0 bases removed from V and 10 bases from J, the gap between germline ends came to 11 bases. The germline CDR1 and CDR2 sequences are SGHRS and YFSETQ. The CDR3 runs 14 residues. CDR3 residues: CASSLGQRYSPLHF. In DNA, the CDR3 is TGCGCCAGCAGCTTGGGACAAAGGTACTCACCCCTCCACTTT.

J is TRBJ1-2 and V is TRBV19, with TRBD1 matching 8 bases. The CDR3 spans 15 residues. The V segment lost 4 bases and the J segment 1 base; nucleotides outside the gene matches: 5. The germline gives CDR1 LNHDA, CDR2 SQIVND (reference sequence). CDR3 sequence (DNA): TGTGCCAGTAGTACCGGCAGGGGGCTTAACTATGGCTACACCTTC. Its translation: CASSTGRGLNYGYTF.

The gene calls are TRBV3-1 (or the pseudogene TRBV3-2) and TRBJ2-1; D might be TRBD1 (6 bases). The germline CDR1 and CDR2 sequences are LGHDT and YNNKEL (reference sequence). Between the trimmed V and J ends, which lost 2 bases and 4 bases, there was a span of 9 bases. The CDR3 length is 14 residues. The CDR3: CASSQLQGYNEQFF. The CDR3 DNA reads TGTGCCAGCAGCCAATTACAGGGTTACAATGAGCAGTTCTTC.

This chain connects TRBV4-3 to TRBJ2-3; 10 nucleotides line up with TRBD2. The trim removed 2 bases at V and 4 bases at J, leaving 6 bases unmatched. The CDR3 contains 16 residues. From germline, CDR1 is LGHNA and CDR2 YSLEER. The CDR3 is CASSQSASGGPDTQYF. Here the CDR3 DNA reads TGCGCCAGCAGCCAATCGGCTAGCGGGGGCCCAGATACGCAGTATTTT.

The chain joins TRBV6-5 to TRBJ2-3; D possibly corresponds to TRBD1 (5 bases). Deletions cut 9 bases from V and 0 bases from J, with 10 bases between. Germline V gene sequence: CDR1 MNHEY, CDR2 SVGAGI. The length of the CDR3 is 13 residues. CDR3 protein: CASTWGSTDTQYF. The CDR3, as DNA: TGTGCCAGTACTTGGGGCAGCACAGATACGCAGTATTTT.

The chain uses TRBV6-6 and TRBJ1-1, with 9 bases fitting TRBD1. The germline CDR1 and CDR2 sequences are MNHNY and SVGAGI (reference sequence). Trimming at V came to 6 bases and at J to 4 bases, leaving 9 bases not matched to a gene. This CDR3 comprises 15 residues. The CDR3 loop reads CASSTGQGGSTEAFF. For the CDR3, the DNA is TGTGCCAGCAGCACGGGACAGGGTGGATCCACTGAAGCTTTCTTT.

The sample holds a few counts of this clone. This rearrangement joins TRBV11-2 to TRBJ2-2, with D maybe TRBD2 (5 bases). CDR3 size: 15 residues. Germline CDR1 reads SGHAT; CDR2 reads FQNNGV. The V end was cut by 5 bases, the J end by 6 bases, with 16 bases between. CDR3 nucleotides: TGTGCCAGCAGCCCCCAGACTACCTCCGCCGGGGAGCTGTTTTTT. Residues: CASSPQTTSAGELFF.

The genes are TRBV27 and TRBJ2-7; tentative D call: TRBD1 (6 bases). CDR3 length: 15 amino acids. V was cut by 6 bases and J by 3 bases, with 18 bases left in between. CDR1 is MNHEY and CDR2 is SMNVEV in the germline V gene (reference sequence). The CDR3 sequence: CASSSGAGLFYEQYF. DNA of the CDR3: TGTGCCAGCAGCTCAGGGGCAGGGTTGTTCTACGAGCAGTACTTC.

This CDR3 reads CASSLTPTSGGDNEQFF. As DNA, the CDR3 is TGTGCCAGCAGCTTGACTCCGACTAGCGGGGGGGACAATGAGCAGTTCTTC. The chain is built from TRBV5-4 and TRBJ2-1; 14 bases align to TRBD2. Germline V gene data show CDR1 as SGHNT and CDR2 as YYREEE (reference sequence). V shed 1 base, J shed 5 bases, and the junction held 5 bases outside the gene matches. This CDR3 is built from 17 residues.

V and J are TRBV19 and TRBJ1-1; D gene uncertain. Germline lookup yields CDR1 LNHDA and CDR2 SQIVND (reference sequence). V was trimmed by 1 base and J by 1 base, leaving 7 bases between them. The length of the CDR3 is 14 residues. In DNA form, the CDR3 reads TGTGCCAGTAGTATAGGACACCAGAACACTGAAGCTTTCTTT. This encodes CASSIGHQNTEAFF.

The CDR3 protein is CASSLEAGMIYEQYF. In DNA form, the CDR3 reads TGCGCCAGCAGCTTGGAGGCAGGGATGATCTACGAGCAGTACTTC. The genes are TRBV5-1 and TRBJ2-7; D possibly corresponds to TRBD1 (5 bases). Looked up from germline, CDR1 is SGHRS and CDR2 is YFSETQ. Trimming removed 0 bases from V and 3 bases from J, with 13 bases in between. The CDR3 runs 15 residues. Looking up the rest from reference TRBV5-1 and TRBJ2-7 gives the full variable domain: KAGVTQTPRYLIKTRGQQVTLSCSPISGHRSVSWYQQTPGQGLQFLFEYFSETQRNKGNFPGRFSGRQFSNSRSEMNVSTLELGDSALYLCASSLEAGMIYEQYFGPGTRLTVT.

This clone occurred once. The chain has TRBV6-5 and TRBJ1-2; 10 nucleotides line up with TRBD1. CDR1 is MNHEY and CDR2 is SVGAGI in the germline V gene. The length of the CDR3 is 15 residues. The V and J ends lost 5 bases and 8 bases, in that order; junction bases with no gene match: 11. CDR3 amino acids: CASSPSQGQGRGYTF. Here the CDR3 DNA reads TGTGCCAGCAGTCCCTCCCAGGGACAGGGGAGGGGCTACACCTTC.

This chain connects TRBV3-1 (or the pseudogene TRBV3-2) to TRBJ2-1, with D maybe TRBD2 (6 bases). Germline V CDR1 and CDR2: LGHDT, YNNKEL (reference sequence). This CDR3 is 16 amino acids long. The V gene lost 0 bases and the J gene lost 2 bases, with 11 bases spanning the gap. CDR3 residues: CASSQELASTYNEQFF. The CDR3 DNA is TGTGCCAGCAGCCAAGAACTAGCTTCCACCTACAATGAGCAGTTCTTC.

V gene TRBV7-2 combines with J gene TRBJ1-5; 10 nucleotides agree with TRBD1. The trim removed 1 base at V and 7 bases at J, leaving 4 bases unmatched. Germline V gene lookup returns CDR1 SGHTA and CDR2 FQGNSA. CDR3 length: 15 residues. CDR3: CASSLGAGQGQPQHF. The CDR3 bases are TGTGCCAGCAGCTTAGGTGCGGGACAGGGGCAGCCCCAGCATTTT.

About this clone: Its ends do not fully match the called genes, so a read error is possible. The rearrangement uses TRBV3-1 (or the pseudogene TRBV3-2) and TRBJ1-2; possibly TRBD1 for D (5 bases). Germline V CDR1 and CDR2: LGHDT, YNNKEL (reference sequence). The CDR3 consists of 15 residues. This CDR3 reads CASSKDGRGGYGYTF. The CDR3 coding sequence is TGTGCCAGCAGCAAAGATGGGAGGGGAGGATATGGCTACACCTTC.

Concerning this clone: Relative to the germline gene, one junction end is altered; a read error may explain this. The chain carries TRBV6-1 and TRBJ2-5; TRBD1 aligns across 10 bases. CDR3 length: 17 amino acids. Per germline, CDR1 MNHNS and CDR2 SASEGT. The DNA of the CDR3 is TGTGCCAGCAGTAAAGCTATGGGACAGGGGCCCCAAGAGACCCAGTACTTC. Translated: CASSKAMGQGPQETQYF.

CDR3 sequence (DNA): TGTGCCAGCGGACCAAGGGGGACACTTACCTACGAGCAGTACTTC. Protein product: CASGPRGTLTYEQYF. J is TRBJ2-7 and V is TRBV6-6, with D possibly matching TRBD1 (6 bases). The CDR3 loop spans 15 amino acids. Trimming pared 8 bases from V and 2 bases from J, leaving 19 bases between. Germline V gene lookup returns CDR1 MNHNY and CDR2 SVGAGI (reference sequence).

The chain uses TRBV28 and TRBJ1-5, with 7 bases fitting TRBD1. From germline, CDR1 is MDHEN and CDR2 SYDVKM. The CDR3 runs to 14 residues. V shed 8 bases, J shed 4 bases, and the junction held 8 bases outside the gene matches. The CDR3 loop reads CASADRAWNQPQHF. Here the CDR3 DNA reads TGTGCCAGCGCTGACAGGGCGTGGAATCAGCCCCAGCATTTT. The full variable domain, rest sourced from reference TRBV28 and TRBJ1-5, is DVKVTQSSRYLVKRTGEKVFLECVQDMDHENMFWYRQDPGLGLRLIYFSYDVKMKEKGDIPEGYSVSREKKERFSLILESASTNQTSMYLCASADRAWNQPQHFGDGTRLSIL.

This clone counts as medium-sized. For the CDR3, the DNA is TGTGCCAGCGCGGCGGGGGGGGGCATTGCTGAAGCTTTCTTT. Amino acid sequence: CASAAGGGIAEAFF. The V gene is TRBV28, the J gene TRBJ1-1; TRBD1 might be the D (6 bases). CDR3 length: 14 residues. V shed 8 bases and J shed 6 bases, with 19 bases lying between them. CDR1 is MDHEN and CDR2 is SYDVKM in the germline V gene. The full variable domain, rest sourced from reference TRBV28 and TRBJ1-1, is DVKVTQSSRYLVKRTGEKVFLECVQDMDHENMFWYRQDPGLGLRLIYFSYDVKMKEKGDIPEGYSVSREKKERFSLILESASTNQTSMYLCASAAGGGIAEAFFGQGTRLTVV.

This sequence joins TRBV15 and TRBJ1-1; TRBD1 might be the D (6 bases). With 3 bases removed from V and 9 bases from J, the gap between germline ends came to 8 bases. The germline CDR1 and CDR2 sequences are LNHNV and YYDKDF (reference sequence). CDR3 length: 11 amino acids. CDR3 loop: CATSSGQQAFF. The DNA for the CDR3 is TGTGCCACCAGCAGTGGACAGCAAGCTTTCTTT.

The chain couples TRBV2 to TRBJ1-1; no definite D call. Trimming pared 5 bases from V and 3 bases from J, leaving 10 bases between. This CDR3 contains 13 residues. Germline V gene data show CDR1 as SNHLY and CDR2 as FYNNEI. CDR3 amino acids: CASSPSGYTEAFF. In DNA form, the CDR3 reads TGTGCCAGCAGTCCTTCGGGGTACACTGAAGCTTTCTTT.

The chain employs TRBV6-6 and TRBJ2-2; 12 nucleotides align to TRBD2. The trim removed 5 bases at V and 5 bases at J, leaving 15 bases unmatched. The CDR3 runs to 19 residues. Germline V gene sequence: CDR1 MNHNY, CDR2 SVGAGI (reference sequence). DNA for the CDR3: TGTGCCAGCAGTCCAGAGCCTCTAGCGGGGGGGCCGGGGACCGGGGAGCTGTTTTTT. It yields the protein CASSPEPLAGGPGTGELFF.

J is TRBJ1-2 and V is TRBV11-2; D might be TRBD1 (6 bases). Trimming took 5 bases from V and 8 from J, leaving 18 bases between them. The CDR3 loop spans 14 amino acids. Germline CDR1 is SGHAT and CDR2 is FQNNGV. The CDR3: CASSPTTGRAGYTF. For the CDR3, the DNA is TGTGCCAGCAGCCCAACTACAGGGCGTGCGGGCTACACCTTC. Combining the CDR3 with reference TRBV11-2 and TRBJ1-2 gives the whole variable domain EAGVAQSPRYKIIEKRQSVAFWCNPISGHATLYWYQQILGQGPKLLIQFQNNGVVDDSQLPKDRFSAERLKGVDSTLKIQPAKLEDSAVYLCASSPTTGRAGYTFGSGTRLTVV.

The chain links TRBV5-1 to TRBJ2-3; D is unclear. The CDR3 contains 14 residues. Germline values: CDR1 SGHRS, CDR2 YFSETQ. V gave up 0 bases and J gave up 1 base, with 6 bases separating them. CDR3 loop: CASSLELGTDTQYF. Written as DNA, the CDR3 is TGCGCCAGCAGCTTGGAACTCGGCACAGATACGCAGTATTTT.

This clone was seen only a few times. V gene TRBV5-1 combines with J gene TRBJ2-2, with D possibly being TRBD1 (5 bases). The CDR3 is made up of 14 amino acids. Germline V gene data show CDR1 as SGHRS and CDR2 as YFSETQ. V was pared by 7 bases and J by 1 base, with 11 bases between. CDR3 coding DNA: TGCGCCAGCGCCAGGGATTTGAACACCGGGGAGCTGTTTTTT. The encoded protein is CASARDLNTGELFF.

The count of this clone is one. The chain couples TRBV3-1 (or the pseudogene TRBV3-2) to TRBJ1-1; the match to TRBD1 covers 8 bases. CDR1 and CDR2 (germline): LGHDT, YNNKEL (reference sequence). With V trimmed by 5 bases and J by 1 base, 6 bases remained unmatched. The CDR3 contains 15 residues. The CDR3 reads CASSFTDRGNTEAFF. The DNA of the CDR3 is TGTGCCAGCAGCTTTACCGACAGGGGGAACACTGAAGCTTTCTTT.

The V gene is TRBV19, the J gene TRBJ2-2, with D possibly matching TRBD2 (6 bases). CDR3 length: 13 amino acids. The germline CDR1 and CDR2 sequences are LNHDA and SQIVND (reference sequence). V lost 11 bases and J lost 0, with 10 bases in between. CDR3 loop: CAAGTPNTGELFF. For the CDR3, the DNA is TGTGCCGCTGGGACTCCGAACACCGGGGAGCTGTTTTTT. The variable domain in full, with the rest retrieved from reference TRBV19 and TRBJ2-2, is DGGITQSPKYLFRKEGQNVTLSCEQNLNHDAMYWYRQDPGQGLRLIYYSQIVNDFQKGDIAEGYSVSREKKESFPLTVTSAQKNPTAFYLCAAGTPNTGELFFGEGSRLTVL.

The chain recombines TRBV14 with TRBJ1-2, with 7 nucleotides matching TRBD1. The germline gives CDR1 SGHDN, CDR2 FVKESK. The trim removed 5 bases at V and 7 bases at J, leaving 7 bases unmatched. This CDR3 has 13 residues. The CDR3 bases are TGTGCCAGCAGCACATACAGGGGTGCTGGCTACACCTTC. Protein sequence: CASSTYRGAGYTF.

The rearrangement links TRBV6-5 to TRBJ1-6, with D perhaps TRBD1 (6 bases). Germline-derived CDR1 and CDR2 are MNHEY and SVGAGI. The V gene lost 7 bases and the J gene lost 6 bases, with 13 bases spanning the gap. The CDR3 extends over 14 amino acids. As DNA, the CDR3 is TGTGCCAGCACCCAGGACAGAAGTAATTCACCCCTCCACTTT. This translates into CASTQDRSNSPLHF.